The 6 T cell receptor beta chains listed next were all sequenced from one sample in a study of T cell responses to AZD1222 COVID-19 vaccine. Method: immunoSEQ multiplex PCR; TCRdb's copy keeps in-frame clones and lacks some. The table includes approximately 90,000 clones, 65% to 90% detected once. The specimen was peripheral blood, collected on day 0 of AZD1222 vaccination. The receptors derive from an adult in good health.

V usage is TRBV7-9 and J usage is TRBJ2-5; TRBD2 might be the D (6 bases). The CDR3 spans 14 residues. Trimming stripped 2 bases from V and 2 bases from J, with 9 bases between. Germline-derived CDR1 and CDR2 are SEHNR and FQNEAQ (reference sequence). The CDR3 region is CASSLSRGQETQYF. The DNA for the CDR3 is TGTGCCAGCAGCTTAAGCCGGGGGCAAGAGACCCAGTACTTC.

The chain couples TRBV6-2 or TRBV6-3 to TRBJ1-2; D gene uncertain. V lost 5 bases and J lost 4, with 17 bases in between. The CDR3 length is 15 residues. Per the germline V gene, CDR1 is MNHEY and CDR2 is SVGEGT. The CDR3 spells CASSTFGDGGYGYTF. CDR3 sequence (DNA): TGTGCCAGCAGTACGTTTGGGGATGGTGGCTATGGCTACACCTTC.

This chain uses TRBV4-1 with TRBJ1-2; the D gene is possibly TRBD1 (5 bases). The CDR3 runs to 17 residues. The ends were cut back, 0 bases at V and 5 bases at J, with 19 bases in the middle. Germline V lookup: CDR1 MGHRA, CDR2 YSYEKL. CDR3 in amino acids: CASSQEFSAGMEYGYTF. Written as DNA, the CDR3 is TGCGCCAGCAGCCAAGAATTTTCGGCAGGGATGGAGTATGGCTACACCTTC.

The genes are TRBV19 and TRBJ1-2, with D possibly being TRBD1 (6 bases). CDR1 and CDR2 (germline): LNHDA, SQIVND (reference sequence). V dropped 4 bases and J dropped 4 bases, with 19 bases sitting between them. This CDR3 contains 16 residues. The CDR3 region has the DNA TGTGCCAGTAGTAACCCAGTCCTTGGGGGGGCCTATGGCTACACCTTC. Translation gives CASSNPVLGGAYGYTF.

V gene TRBV6-5 combines with J gene TRBJ1-5; D remains ambiguous. The CDR3 spans 13 residues. From germline, CDR1 is MNHEY and CDR2 SVGAGI. V was pared by 7 bases and J by 7 bases, with 14 bases between. The CDR3 sequence is CASTERGEQPQHF. The DNA of the CDR3 is TGTGCCAGCACCGAACGGGGAGAGCAGCCCCAGCATTTT.

This chain uses TRBV28 with TRBJ1-6; D gene ambiguous. The CDR3 has 12 amino acids. Germline V gives CDR1 MDHEN, CDR2 SYDVKM. Trimming cost V 11 bases and J 5 bases, with 10 bases left between them. CDR3 in amino acids: CAGNSNNSPLHF. The CDR3, as DNA: TGTGCCGGAAACAGCAATAATTCACCCCTCCACTTT.